Many counts were recorded for the clone carrying this T cell receptor beta chain. The target antigen is unknown. This CDR3 is built from 14 residues. The germline gives CDR1 SGHRS, CDR2 YFSETQ. Trimming stripped 3 bases from V and 5 bases from J, with 11 bases between. Amplification targeted the TCR beta CDR3 regions, with RNA transcripts as the source material. Investigators did first-round RT-PCR with HTBI primers, then second-round multiplex PCR. TCRdb called the multiplex PCR reads again in MiXCR, with one record for every CDR3 protein. The sample yields over a million distinct CDR3 sequences, less than 45% seen once. No donor had other autoimmune disease, uncontrolled infection, pregnancy or lactation. Diagnosis was based on clinical symptoms, serum thyroxine, TRAb, thyroid ultrasound and orbital computed tomography. The sample originates from a study of Graves' ophthalmopathy and Graves' hyperthyroidism. General study results and limits: Ophthalmopathy progression cases were predicted by the model with approximately 70% sensitivity and less than 85% specificity. Built on 13 signatures, a model told ophthalmopathy apart from stable hyperthyroidism with 87.88% sensitivity and roughly 81% specificity.

Sequencing was performed on peripheral blood or thyroid tissue (not recorded which). This chain connects TRBV5-1 to TRBJ1-4; the D gene is possibly TRBD1 (5 bases). This clonotype originated in an adult man with Graves' hyperthyroidism. The CDR3 sequence: CASSSGPPNEKLFF. In nucleotides, the CDR3 is TGCGCCAGCAGCTCGGGACCCCCAAATGAAAAACTGTTTTTT.